These 29 T cell receptor beta chains share one sample of origin, sequenced in a study of cytomegalovirus exposure and HLA in healthy donors. Vbeta (60) and Jbeta (13) primers were used in the PCR. Some clones are missing from TCRdb's copy, which holds only in-frame ones; the method was immunoSEQ multiplex PCR. The sample shows 150,000 or so clones, approximately 80% of them seen only once. Sequenced input: PBMCs. These receptors came from a middle-aged man in good health and CMV-seronegative.

The chain recombines TRBV6-1 with TRBJ2-7, with a possible D match to TRBD1 (5 bases). Germline V gene lookup returns CDR1 MNHNS and CDR2 SASEGT. CDR3 length equals 15 residues. The V end was cut by 7 bases, the J end by 3 bases, with 19 bases between. The DNA of the CDR3 is TGTGCCAGCACCTTGGGGCAGTTCTCGTTCTACGAGCAGTACTTC. It is translated as CASTLGQFSFYEQYF.

This clone appeared once. This chain joins TRBV5-4 and TRBJ1-2; 8 bases fit TRBD1. The ends lost 3 bases at V and 8 bases at J; junction bases unmatched: 9. Germline CDR1 is SGHNT and CDR2 is YYREEE (reference sequence). CDR3 length: 14 residues. The CDR3 here is CASSSVDRGGGYTF. The CDR3, as DNA: TGTGCCAGCAGCTCCGTCGACAGGGGTGGGGGCTACACCTTC.

This chain uses TRBV18 with TRBJ2-7; D may be TRBD2 (6 bases). The CDR3 covers 15 residues. Germline CDR1 reads KGHSH; CDR2 reads LQKENI. Deletions cut 3 bases from V and 4 bases from J, with 16 bases between. The CDR3 is CASSPTGGSKYEQYF. In DNA form, the CDR3 reads TGTGCCAGCTCACCGACCGGAGGGAGTAAGTACGAGCAGTACTTC.

This clone was recorded a few times. The V and J genes are TRBV7-2 and TRBJ1-2; the D gene is possibly TRBD1 (6 bases). CDR3 length: 14 amino acids. V lost 5 bases, J lost 4 bases, and 14 bases lay in between. Germline-derived CDR1 and CDR2 are SGHTA and FQGNSA. In DNA, the CDR3 is TGTGCCAGCAGCGCGAGGGGGACGATCTATGGCTACACCTTC. This translates into CASSARGTIYGYTF.

V gene TRBV27 combines with J gene TRBJ2-1; D ambiguous. The V end was cut by 10 bases, the J end by 10 bases, with 14 bases between. The CDR3 runs 11 residues. CDR1 and CDR2 (germline): MNHEY, SMNVEV (reference sequence). CDR3 residues: CATGPNSEQFF. Written as DNA, the CDR3 is TGTGCCACCGGCCCAAACAGCGAGCAGTTCTTC.

The V call is TRBV19, the J call TRBJ1-5; 9 positions match TRBD1. The CDR3 consists of 15 residues. The germline V gene encodes CDR1 LNHDA and CDR2 SQIVND (reference sequence). V shed 2 bases and J 7 bases; nucleotides not matched to a gene: 6. Here the CDR3 DNA reads TGTGCCAGTAGTATAATCGGGACAGGGAACCAGCCCCAGCATTTT. It specifies CASSIIGTGNQPQHF.

This chain uses TRBV12-5 with TRBJ1-6, with 10 nucleotides matching TRBD1. CDR1 is LGHNT and CDR2 is FRNRAP in the germline V gene. The CDR3 is 12 residues long. V dropped 4 bases and J dropped 14; count of bases not matched to a gene: 2. CDR3 bases: TGTGCTAGTGGTTGGGACAGGGGAACCCTCCACTTT. Encoded protein: CASGWDRGTLHF.

The V call is TRBV10-3, the J call TRBJ2-2; weak D call: TRBD1 (6 bases). The CDR3 runs 15 residues. Trimming took off 6 bases at V and 5 bases at J, with 16 bases between the two ends. Germline CDR1 and CDR2: ENHRY and SYGVKD. The CDR3 bases are TGTGCCATCAGGCCCCAGGGGTCCTTAACCGGGGAGCTGTTTTTT. Translation: CAIRPQGSLTGELFF.

The J gene is TRBJ1-1, the V gene TRBV7-6, with 7 bases aligning to TRBD1. With 5 bases clipped from V and 6 bases from J, the junction kept 6 bases outside the gene matches. Germline lookup yields CDR1 SGHVS and CDR2 FNYEAQ. The CDR3 covers 13 residues. The CDR3 loop is CASSRDRSAEAFF. CDR3 in DNA: TGTGCCAGCAGCCGGGACAGAAGCGCTGAAGCTTTCTTT.

CDR3 amino acids: CASSRSGGLGTEAFF. The DNA of the CDR3 is TGTGCCAGCAGCCGATCGGGGGGGCTGGGCACTGAAGCTTTCTTT. The gene calls are TRBV7-2 and TRBJ1-1, with D possibly matching TRBD1 (6 bases). Germline CDR1 reads SGHTA; CDR2 reads FQGNSA. The CDR3 loop spans 15 amino acids. Trimming took 5 bases from V and 4 from J, leaving 17 bases between them.

The CDR3 bases are TGTGCCAGCAGCTTAAGGGCTAGCGGGAGGGCAACAGATACGCAGTATTTT. This gives the protein CASSLRASGRATDTQYF. V usage is TRBV11-2 and J usage is TRBJ2-3; 12 bases match TRBD2. Germline V gene data show CDR1 as SGHAT and CDR2 as FQNNGV. The CDR3 sequence is 17 residues long. Germline trimming cut 2 bases from V and 3 bases from J; bases unmatched to any gene: 6.

The rearrangement uses TRBV14 and TRBJ1-2, with a tentative D call TRBD1 (6 bases). Germline CDR1 SGHDN, CDR2 FVKESK. This CDR3 contains 13 residues. With 1 base removed from V and 12 bases from J, the gap between germline ends came to 15 bases. The CDR3 DNA reads TGTGCCAGCAGCCAAGGAGGGGACACCAGGAACACCTTC. The encoded protein is CASSQGGDTRNTF.

The CDR3 sequence is CASSGNRGPIYGYTF. The DNA of the CDR3 is TGTGCCAGCAGCGGCAACAGGGGCCCAATCTATGGCTACACCTTC. This chain connects TRBV9 to TRBJ1-2; 7 positions match TRBD1. V was clipped by 3 bases and J by 4 bases; unmatched bases: 9. Per germline, CDR1 SGDLS and CDR2 YYNGEE. This CDR3 is 15 amino acids long.

This clone was observed a handful of times. CDR3 protein: CASSEQGGNTEAFF. The CDR3 DNA reads TGTGCCAGCAGTGAACAGGGGGGGAACACTGAAGCTTTCTTT. The rearrangement uses TRBV2 and TRBJ1-1; 7 nucleotides align to TRBD1. The CDR3 spans 14 residues. The V and J ends lost 2 bases and 1 base, in that order; junction bases with no gene match: 1. The V gene's germline CDR1 is SNHLY and CDR2 FYNNEI.

This clone was counted between two and nine times. The chain joins TRBV5-1 to TRBJ2-6, with no clear D. Deletions cut 4 bases from V and 0 bases from J, with 5 bases between. CDR1 and CDR2 from the germline V gene are SGHRS and YFSETQ. The CDR3 length is 14 residues. DNA for the CDR3: TGCGCCAGCAGCCCATCCTCTGGGGCCAACGTCCTGACTTTC. Translated, it gives CASSPSSGANVLTF. The variable domain in full, with the rest retrieved from reference TRBV5-1 and TRBJ2-6, is KAGVTQTPRYLIKTRGQQVTLSCSPISGHRSVSWYQQTPGQGLQFLFEYFSETQRNKGNFPGRFSGRQFSNSRSEMNVSTLELGDSALYLCASSPSSGANVLTFGAGSRLTVL.

In this sample, this clone turned up a few times. The chain uses TRBV10-1 and TRBJ2-1; TRBD2 matches at 8 bases. The germline CDR1 and CDR2 sequences are WNHNN and SYGVQD (reference sequence). With 4 bases clipped from V and 2 bases from J, the junction kept 7 bases outside the gene matches. The CDR3 extends over 16 amino acids. CDR3 amino acids: CASSASGTRAYNEQFF. The CDR3 bases are TGCGCCAGCAGTGCATCCGGGACTAGGGCCTACAATGAGCAGTTCTTC.

This sequence joins TRBV20-1 and TRBJ1-2; D gene unclear. Trimming took 7 bases from V and 5 from J, leaving 11 bases between them. Germline loops: CDR1 DFQATT, CDR2 SNEGSKA (reference sequence). The CDR3 is made up of 11 amino acids. CDR3 coding DNA: TGCAGTGTCTCGCCCGGGTATGGCTACACCTTC. Translation: CSVSPGYGYTF.

The chain carries TRBV30 and TRBJ2-5, with D possibly TRBD1 on 5 matching bases. Trimming took off 1 base at V and 2 bases at J, with 14 bases between the two ends. The CDR3 is 15 amino acids. Germline V CDR1 and CDR2: GTSNPN, SVGIG (reference sequence). The CDR3, as DNA: TGTGCCTGGAGTGGATTAGTGGGGCGTCAAGAGACCCAGTACTTC. Translation: CAWSGLVGRQETQYF.

J is TRBJ2-5 and V is TRBV5-1; TRBD1 matches at 8 bases. The CDR3 spans 15 residues. CDR1 and CDR2 from the germline V gene are SGHRS and YFSETQ. Germline trimming cut 4 bases from V and 2 bases from J; bases unmatched to any gene: 7. The CDR3 DNA is TGCGCCAGCAGCCCCGCCGGGACAGGACAAGAGACCCAGTACTTC. This translates into CASSPAGTGQETQYF.

The chain links TRBV5-1 to TRBJ2-1; D not resolved. The CDR3 totals 14 residues. With 0 bases removed from V and 12 bases from J, the gap between germline ends came to 16 bases. The germline V gene has CDR1 SGHRS and CDR2 YFSETQ. This CDR3 reads CASSLAEVHIGQFF. The CDR3 DNA follows: TGCGCCAGCAGCTTGGCCGAGGTCCATATAGGGCAGTTCTTC.

The rearrangement uses TRBV9 and TRBJ1-3; 9 bases map to TRBD1. Germline V gives CDR1 SGDLS, CDR2 YYNGEE. V shed 3 bases, J shed 0 bases, and the junction held 10 bases outside the gene matches. CDR3 length: 18 amino acids. Written as DNA, the CDR3 is TGTGCCAGCAGCGCTTCCGGGACAGGGTTTAGCTCTGGAAACACCATATATTTT. As protein: CASSASGTGFSSGNTIYF.

The chain is built from TRBV30 and TRBJ2-5; the D is unclear. Looked up from germline, CDR1 is GTSNPN and CDR2 is SVGIG (reference sequence). The germline V and J ends were trimmed by 2 bases and 2 bases, with 9 bases remaining between them. CDR3 length equals 13 residues. The CDR3 reads CAWSPGGQETQYF. The DNA of the CDR3 is TGTGCCTGGAGTCCTGGCGGACAAGAGACCCAGTACTTC.

The chain has TRBV7-2 and TRBJ1-4; D call uncertain. Trimming shortened V by 4 bases and J by 7 bases, and 16 bases separated the two germline ends. The CDR3 is made up of 15 amino acids. The V gene's germline CDR1 is SGHTA and CDR2 FQGNSA. The CDR3 region is CASSSLGGWGEKLFF. The CDR3 DNA reads TGTGCCAGCAGCTCTCTCGGAGGGTGGGGTGAAAAACTGTTTTTT.

This clone has more than one count but fewer than ten. This chain uses TRBV27 with TRBJ1-1, with TRBD1 matching 9 bases. Germline CDR1 reads MNHEY; CDR2 reads SMNVEV (reference sequence). The length of the CDR3 is 16 residues. V gave up 4 bases and J gave up 0 bases; unmatched junction bases: 6. CDR3 residues: CASSSGQGRVNTEAFF. The CDR3 bases are TGTGCCAGCAGTTCCGGACAGGGGCGAGTGAACACTGAAGCTTTCTTT.

This rearrangement joins TRBV5-5 to TRBJ1-2; possible D gene TRBD1, 5 bases. V gave up 3 bases and J gave up 4 bases, with 16 bases separating them. Germline lookup yields CDR1 SGHKS and CDR2 YYEKEE (reference sequence). The CDR3 runs 15 residues. Here the CDR3 DNA reads TGTGCCAGCAGCTCCCTGCCCGGGGGAACCTATGGCTACACCTTC. Residues: CASSSLPGGTYGYTF.

V and J are TRBV7-2 and TRBJ1-2; 8 bases are a match to TRBD1. The length of the CDR3 is 15 residues. The junction had 10 bases not matched to a gene; V was cut back by 5 bases and J by 5 bases. Germline CDR1 and CDR2: SGHTA and FQGNSA. CDR3 protein: CASSARTGRTYGYTF. CDR3 nucleotides: TGTGCCAGCAGCGCACGGACAGGGCGGACATATGGCTACACCTTC. Full variable domain (missing parts from reference TRBV7-2 and TRBJ1-2): GAGVSQSPSNKVTEKGKDVELRCDPISGHTALYWYRQSLGQGLEFLIYFQGNSAPDKSGLPSDRFSAERTGGSVSTLTIQRTQQEDSAVYLCASSARTGRTYGYTFGSGTRLTVV.

The chain links TRBV30 to TRBJ1-4; 8 positions agree with TRBD1. After removal of 3 bases from V and 4 bases from J, the junction contained 10 bases not matched to a gene. Germline assignment: CDR1 GTSNPN and CDR2 SVGIG (reference sequence). This CDR3 region has 16 residues. The CDR3 loop reads CAWRGQGAQNNEKLFF. The CDR3 DNA reads as TGTGCCTGGAGAGGGCAGGGGGCGCAAAATAATGAAAAACTGTTTTTT.

This chain uses TRBV6-1 with TRBJ1-1; the D is unclear. The CDR3 extends over 14 amino acids. Germline V gene lookup returns CDR1 MNHNS and CDR2 SASEGT. Trimming took 6 bases from V and 1 from J, leaving 12 bases between them. CDR3 sequence reads: CASRGTQKNTEAFF. The DNA of the CDR3 is TGTGCCAGCAGGGGCACACAGAAGAACACTGAAGCTTTCTTT.

This clone appeared once. The chain has TRBV27 and TRBJ2-5; 13 bases match TRBD2. The CDR3 loop spans 16 amino acids. Trimming took 2 bases from V and 6 from J; bases not matched to a gene: 6. Germline CDR1 reads MNHEY; CDR2 reads SMNVEV (reference sequence). The CDR3, as DNA: TGTGCCAGCAGTTTAAATGGACTAGCGGGAGCCAAGACCCAGTACTTC. It translates to CASSLNGLAGAKTQYF.